This T cell receptor beta chain was found in a study of circulating and synovial CD4+ cells in juvenile arthritis. Generated by immunoSEQ multiplex PCR, the TCRdb table keeps only in-frame clones and is missing some. The sample includes about 32,000 clones, roughly 96% of them seen just once. The V end was cut by 8 bases, the J end by 2 bases, with 13 bases between. Germline CDR1 reads MDHEN; CDR2 reads SYDVKM. The CDR3 is made up of 14 amino acids. Study-wide results and limits: Bulk blood CD4 repertoires were more diverse than these. Circulating pathogenic-like and bulk T cells looked alike by Vbeta family usage. T cell genome counts differed by at least an order of magnitude between CPL and CD4 samples. Circulating pathogenic-like lymphocytes shared a substantially higher fraction of CDR3 sequences with synovium than bulk blood.

As regards this clone: Antigen specificity is unknown.

The sequencing input was CD4+ T cells from blood. This chain uses TRBV28 with TRBJ2-1; the D is unclear. The sequence was obtained from a human donor with juvenile idiopathic arthritis. The CDR3: CASEFFGAYNEQFF. Written as DNA, the CDR3 is TGTGCCAGCGAGTTTTTTGGAGCCTACAATGAGCAGTTCTTC.